The 32 T cell receptor beta chains presented below share a single source sample, sequenced in a study of PD-1 blockade in classical Hodgkin lymphoma. Specified time point: cycle 4 day 1 (C4D1), after five to seven weeks of nivolumab. Brentuximab vedotin exposure varied, and every patient relapsed after autologous stem cell transplantation. Profiled with immunoSEQ multiplex PCR; TCRdb holds only in-frame clones, not every one. The sample lists about 20,000 clones, less than 85% occurring once. Sequencing used peripheral blood mononuclear cells (PBMCs), obtained before the fourth cycle of nivolumab. Receptor source: a human donor with classical Hodgkin lymphoma.

The chain couples TRBV7-3 to TRBJ2-1; 14 positions match TRBD2. Losses at the gene ends were 5 bases for V and 9 bases for J; bases not matched to a gene: 6. This CDR3 is 15 amino acids long. The germline gives CDR1 SGHTA, CDR2 FQGTGA. The CDR3 DNA follows: TGTGCCAGCAGCGGTGGACTAGCGGGAGGTGGTGAGCAGTTCTTC. Encoded protein: CASSGGLAGGGEQFF.

The V gene is TRBV9, the J gene TRBJ2-1; TRBD2 matches at 12 bases. The CDR3 consists of 14 residues. Germline trimming cut 0 bases from V and 14 bases from J; bases unmatched to any gene: 6. Germline CDR1 reads SGDLS; CDR2 reads YYNGEE. In nucleotides, the CDR3 is TGTGCCAGCAGCGTAGGACTAGCGGGAGATGTGGAGTTCTTC. Translated, it gives CASSVGLAGDVEFF.

The chain combines TRBV5-4 with TRBJ2-3; tentative D call: TRBD1 (5 bases). The CDR3 runs to 16 residues. Per germline, CDR1 SGHNT and CDR2 YYREEE (reference sequence). The ends were cut back, 4 bases at V and 2 bases at J, with 17 bases in the middle. CDR3 protein: CASSLGVGRNTDTQYF. Here the CDR3 DNA reads TGTGCCAGCAGCCTAGGGGTCGGCAGAAACACAGATACGCAGTATTTT.

The rearrangement joins TRBV7-6 to TRBJ1-1; D call uncertain. Germline CDR1 is SGHVS and CDR2 is FNYEAQ. Trimming removed 1 base from V and 1 base from J, with 7 bases in between. The CDR3 sequence is 14 residues long. DNA of the CDR3: TGTGCCAGCAGCTTAGAACCCGGGAACACTGAAGCTTTCTTT. Encoded protein: CASSLEPGNTEAFF.

This clone occurred a few times. The CDR3 DNA is TGTGCCAGCAGTCGGGACGGAAATAACTATGGCTACACCTTC. Amino acid sequence: CASSRDGNNYGYTF. V is TRBV27 and J is TRBJ1-2, with TRBD1 as a possible D gene (5 bases). From germline, CDR1 is MNHEY and CDR2 SMNVEV (reference sequence). This CDR3 spans 14 amino acids. V lost 5 bases to trimming and J lost 1 base, with 11 bases between them.

This chain links TRBV6-1 with TRBJ1-1, with D possibly being TRBD1 (6 bases). Trimming stripped 6 bases from V and 1 base from J, with 15 bases between. The V gene's germline CDR1 is MNHNS and CDR2 SASEGT. This CDR3 has 15 amino acids. Written as DNA, the CDR3 is TGTGCCAGCAGCAACTACAGGGACGAGAACACTGAAGCTTTCTTT. Its translation: CASSNYRDENTEAFF.

The DNA of the CDR3 is TGTGCCAGTAAACGTGAATGGGGCACTGAAGCTTTCTTT. This translates into CASKREWGTEAFF. This chain connects TRBV19 to TRBJ1-1; D gene ambiguous. V shed 7 bases and J shed 4 bases, with 13 bases lying between them. The CDR3 spans 13 residues. The germline V gene encodes CDR1 LNHDA and CDR2 SQIVND (reference sequence).

This clone was seen a single time. The chain uses TRBV19 and TRBJ1-5; D may be TRBD1 (6 bases). The CDR3 covers 15 residues. CDR1 is LNHDA, CDR2 SQIVND, per germline (reference sequence). Trimming took 4 bases from V and 6 from J, leaving 16 bases between them. The DNA for the CDR3 is TGTGCCAGTAGTACCCTCGCAGGGGAGGGTCAGCCCCAGCATTTT. Its protein product is CASSTLAGEGQPQHF.

The chain combines TRBV5-1 with TRBJ2-5; D may be TRBD2 (6 bases). Germline CDR1 reads SGHRS; CDR2 reads YFSETQ. Deletions cut 3 bases from V and 2 bases from J, with 11 bases between. The CDR3 is made up of 14 amino acids. CDR3 coding DNA: TGCGCCAGCAGCTCGACGGCGGGACAAGAGACCCAGTACTTC. The encoded protein is CASSSTAGQETQYF.

The rearrangement joins TRBV19 to TRBJ2-7; 10 bases map to TRBD2. The V and J ends lost 1 base and 4 bases, in that order; junction bases with no gene match: 4. Germline V gene data show CDR1 as LNHDA and CDR2 as SQIVND (reference sequence). CDR3 length: 15 amino acids. The CDR3 spells CASSIAGTSDYEQYF. CDR3 bases: TGTGCCAGTAGTATAGCCGGGACTAGCGATTACGAGCAGTACTTC.

The chain recombines TRBV9 with TRBJ2-7; 9 positions agree with TRBD1. CDR1 is SGDLS, CDR2 YYNGEE, per germline. V lost 0 bases, J lost 4 bases, and 5 bases stayed unmatched. The CDR3 loop spans 15 amino acids. The CDR3 DNA is TGTGCCAGCAGCGTAGGACAGGGGGGGAGGTACGAGCAGTACTTC. Its protein product is CASSVGQGGRYEQYF.

By sample share, this clone is medium-sized. The chain couples TRBV6-1 to TRBJ2-2, with a weak D call TRBD1 (6 bases). V dropped 3 bases and J dropped 6 bases, with 8 bases sitting between them. The CDR3 extends over 13 amino acids. CDR1 and CDR2 from the germline V gene are MNHNS and SASEGT. The CDR3: CASSDEGAGELFF. The CDR3 nucleotides read TGTGCCAGCAGTGATGAGGGGGCCGGGGAGCTGTTTTTT.

The chain has TRBV4-2 and TRBJ2-7; D is uncertain. The V end lost 7 bases, the J end lost 3 bases, and 7 bases lay between the germline ends. The germline V gene has CDR1 LGHNA and CDR2 YNFKEQ. The CDR3 has 11 amino acids. The CDR3 bases are TGTGCCAGCAACTCAGGCTACGAGCAGTACTTC. Its protein is CASNSGYEQYF.

This clone has a single count. The V call is TRBV15, the J call TRBJ2-3; 10 bases fit TRBD2. The V gene end was trimmed by 0 bases and the J gene end by 4 bases; junction bases not matched to a gene: 4. There are 16 residues in the CDR3. Germline lookup yields CDR1 LNHNV and CDR2 YYDKDF (reference sequence). The CDR3 DNA follows: TGTGCCACCAGCAGAGAGCCTGGACTAGCGGCAGATACGCAGTATTTT. Protein product: CATSREPGLAADTQYF.

This clone appeared a few times. This chain links TRBV23-1 with TRBJ2-7; possible D gene TRBD2, 6 bases. TRBV23-1 is designated an ORF whose function remains uncertain. There are 16 residues in the CDR3. The V end was cut by 3 bases, the J end by 3 bases, with 18 bases between. CDR3 sequence (DNA): TGCGCCAGCAGTCAGGGGGACTCTTCAAGCGGCTACGAGCAGTACTTC. This codes for CASSQGDSSSGYEQYF.

J is TRBJ2-7 and V is TRBV6-1; 8 nucleotides align to TRBD1. This CDR3 comprises 14 residues. V lost 6 bases and J lost 2; bases outside the gene matches: 6. The germline gives CDR1 MNHNS, CDR2 SASEGT. CDR3 sequence (DNA): TGTGCCAGCAGCGGGGGACAGGTAGCCTACGAGCAGTACTTC. Its translation is CASSGGQVAYEQYF.

The chain's CDR3 is CASSEAVELFF. DNA for the CDR3: TGTGCCAGCAGTGAAGCGGTGGAGCTGTTTTTT. The chain uses TRBV6-1 and TRBJ2-2, with D unclear. The CDR3 totals 11 residues. CDR1 is MNHNS and CDR2 is SASEGT in the germline V gene. V gave up 0 bases and J gave up 10 bases, with 3 bases separating them.

This chain joins TRBV27 and TRBJ1-2; perhaps TRBD1 as D (5 bases). With 6 bases removed from V and 3 bases from J, the gap between germline ends came to 8 bases. The CDR3 runs to 12 residues. Germline-derived CDR1 and CDR2 are MNHEY and SMNVEV (reference sequence). The CDR3 loop is CASSGQDYGYTF. Written as DNA, the CDR3 is TGTGCCAGCAGCGGACAAGACTATGGCTACACCTTC.

The chain combines TRBV4-1 with TRBJ1-1; D gene unclear. V lost 1 base to trimming and J lost 4 bases, with 4 bases between them. CDR3 length: 12 amino acids. From germline, CDR1 is MGHRA and CDR2 YSYEKL. The CDR3 loop is CASSQGLTEAFF. In nucleotides, the CDR3 is TGCGCCAGCAGCCAAGGACTCACTGAAGCTTTCTTT.

In this sample, this clone turned up a few times. The genes are TRBV15 and TRBJ2-1; possible D gene TRBD1, 5 bases. Germline V lookup: CDR1 LNHNV, CDR2 YYDKDF (reference sequence). Trimming stripped 1 base from V and 2 bases from J, with 9 bases between. CDR3 size: 15 residues. For the CDR3, the DNA is TGTGCCACCAGCAGAGGCCAGGGTACCTACAATGAGCAGTTCTTC. Encoded protein: CATSRGQGTYNEQFF. Supplemented by reference TRBV15 and TRBJ2-1, the full variable domain reads DAMVIQNPRYQVTQFGKPVTLSCSQTLNHNVMYWYQQKSSQAPKLLFHYYDKDFNNEADTPDNFQSRRPNTSFCFLDIRSPGLGDTAMYLCATSRGQGTYNEQFFGPGTRLTVL.

The chain uses TRBV16 and TRBJ2-5; no definite D call. Germline-derived CDR1 and CDR2 are KGHSY and FQNENV. Trimming shortened V by 2 bases and J by 10 bases, and 8 bases separated the two germline ends. The CDR3 contains 11 residues. The CDR3 is CASSQREDQYF. Here the CDR3 DNA reads TGTGCCAGCAGCCAAAGGGAAGACCAGTACTTC.

This clone is labeled as large. Here the CDR3 DNA reads TGTGCCAGGGGTCGACAGGGCTCAAACGAGCAGTACTTC. Amino acids: CARGRQGSNEQYF. The J gene is TRBJ2-7, the V gene TRBV2; 7 bases are shared with TRBD1. The junction had 10 bases not matched to a gene; V was cut back by 9 bases and J by 5 bases. The CDR3 covers 13 residues. Germline V lookup: CDR1 SNHLY, CDR2 FYNNEI. Full variable domain (remainder filled in from reference TRBV2 and TRBJ2-7): EPEVTQTPSHQVTQMGQEVILRCVPISNHLYFYWYRQILGQKVEFLVSFYNNEISEKSEIFDDQFSVERPDGSNFTLKIRSTKLEDSAMYFCARGRQGSNEQYFGPGTRLTVT.

This clone has a single count. The chain employs TRBV6-6 and TRBJ2-7; 8 nucleotides agree with TRBD1. CDR1 and CDR2 (germline): MNHNY, SVGAGI (reference sequence). The junction had 9 bases not matched to a gene; V was cut back by 4 bases and J by 4 bases. The CDR3 is 15 amino acids. CDR3 in DNA: TGTGCCAGCAGTTCCTACGGGACAGGAGCTTACGAGCAGTACTTC. Translating gives CASSSYGTGAYEQYF.

The genes are TRBV4-3 and TRBJ2-5, with no clear D. Germline V gene sequence: CDR1 LGHNA, CDR2 YSLEER. V lost 2 bases and J lost 2, with 9 bases in between. The CDR3 is made up of 14 amino acids. The CDR3 sequence: CASSQIPAQETQYF. In nucleotides, the CDR3 is TGCGCCAGCAGCCAAATCCCAGCGCAAGAGACCCAGTACTTC.

The V gene is TRBV2, the J gene TRBJ1-2, with 9 bases that match TRBD1. J gave up 8 bases and V 7 bases, and 8 bases lay outside the gene matches. Germline-derived CDR1 and CDR2 are SNHLY and FYNNEI. This CDR3 spans 13 amino acids. The CDR3 bases are TGTGCCAGCACCAACGGACAGGGGATGGGCTACACCTTC. It encodes CASTNGQGMGYTF.

This clone was observed a few times. This rearrangement joins TRBV5-1 to TRBJ2-2; D perhaps matches TRBD1 (6 bases). This CDR3 region has 16 residues. CDR1 is SGHRS, CDR2 YFSETQ, per germline. The V end was cut by 1 base, the J end by 6 bases, with 16 bases between. The CDR3 DNA is TGCGCCAGCAGCTTGAACTGGGGGCGAGATTCCGGGGAGCTGTTTTTT. This codes for CASSLNWGRDSGELFF. The whole variable domain, remainder taken from reference TRBV5-1 and TRBJ2-2, is KAGVTQTPRYLIKTRGQQVTLSCSPISGHRSVSWYQQTPGQGLQFLFEYFSETQRNKGNFPGRFSGRQFSNSRSEMNVSTLELGDSALYLCASSLNWGRDSGELFFGEGSRLTVL.

This clone was seen a single time. V and J are TRBV12-5 and TRBJ1-5; 7 nucleotides line up with TRBD1. The germline V gene has CDR1 LGHNT and CDR2 FRNRAP. CDR3 length equals 12 residues. V was pared by 6 bases and J by 7 bases, with 3 bases of the junction left unmatched. This CDR3 is CASGTGRQPQHF. CDR3 in DNA: TGTGCTAGTGGGACAGGGCGCCAGCCCCAGCATTTT.

V and J are TRBV7-9 and TRBJ2-3, with D possibly matching TRBD1 (6 bases). CDR3 length: 14 amino acids. Trimming shortened V by 3 bases and J by 2 bases, and 9 bases separated the two germline ends. Germline V lookup: CDR1 SEHNR, CDR2 FQNEAQ (reference sequence). The CDR3 bases are TGTGCCAGCAGCTTTAGGGGGACCACAGATACGCAGTATTTT. Translation: CASSFRGTTDTQYF.

The rearrangement joins TRBV6-4 to TRBJ2-7; TRBD2 matches 7 bases. CDR3 length equals 14 residues. V trimming: 7 bases; J trimming: 7 bases; junction bases outside the gene matches: 13. CDR1 is MRHNA and CDR2 is SNTAGT in the germline V gene. The CDR3 reads CASIPGRASGEQYF. The CDR3 coding sequence is TGTGCCAGCATCCCCGGACGGGCTAGCGGAGAGCAGTACTTC.

The rearrangement links TRBV6-5 to TRBJ1-4; possibly TRBD1 for D (6 bases). Trimming took off 6 bases at V and 5 bases at J, with 13 bases between the two ends. CDR1 and CDR2 (germline): MNHEY, SVGAGI. The CDR3 extends over 14 amino acids. This chain's CDR3 is CASRLTGANEKLFF. The CDR3, as DNA: TGTGCCAGCAGGCTGACAGGTGCAAATGAAAAACTGTTTTTT.

CDR3: CASNRGAGTGELFF. DNA of the CDR3: TGTGCCAGCAATCGGGGGGCTGGCACCGGGGAGCTGTTTTTT. The chain is built from TRBV2 and TRBJ2-2, with D possibly being TRBD2 (7 bases). This CDR3 comprises 14 residues. Trimming cost V 7 bases and J 4 bases, with 13 bases left between them. Germline V CDR1 and CDR2: SNHLY, FYNNEI.

The chain has TRBV27 and TRBJ1-2; 7 nucleotides line up with TRBD1. J lost 5 bases, V lost 3 bases, and 3 bases had no gene match. CDR3 length: 13 amino acids. CDR1 and CDR2 (germline): MNHEY, SMNVEV (reference sequence). CDR3: CASSLAGGYGYTF. CDR3 sequence (DNA): TGTGCCAGCAGTTTGGCAGGGGGATATGGCTACACCTTC.